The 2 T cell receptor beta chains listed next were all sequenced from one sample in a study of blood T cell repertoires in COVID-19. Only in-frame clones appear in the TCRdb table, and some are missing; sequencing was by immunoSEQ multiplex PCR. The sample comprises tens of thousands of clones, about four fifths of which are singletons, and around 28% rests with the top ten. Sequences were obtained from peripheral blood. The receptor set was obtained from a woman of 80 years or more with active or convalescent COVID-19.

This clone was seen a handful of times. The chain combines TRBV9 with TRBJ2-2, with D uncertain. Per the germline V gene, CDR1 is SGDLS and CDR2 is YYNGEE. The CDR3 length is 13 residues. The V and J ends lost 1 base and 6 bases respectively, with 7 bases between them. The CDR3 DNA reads TGTGCCAGCAGCGTATCAGGCGCCGGGGAGCTGTTTTTT. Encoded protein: CASSVSGAGELFF.

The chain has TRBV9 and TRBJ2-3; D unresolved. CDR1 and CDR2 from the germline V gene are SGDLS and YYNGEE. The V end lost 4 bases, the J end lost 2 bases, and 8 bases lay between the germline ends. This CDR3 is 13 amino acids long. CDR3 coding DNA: TGTGCCAGCAGCACGTCTACCACAGATACGCAGTATTTT. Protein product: CASSTSTTDTQYF. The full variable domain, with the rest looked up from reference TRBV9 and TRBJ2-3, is DSGVTQTPKHLITATGQRVTLRCSPRSGDLSVYWYQQSLDQGLQFLIQYYNGEERAKGNILERFSAQQFPDLHSELNLSSLELGDSALYFCASSTSTTDTQYFGPGTRLTVL.